The rows below give T cell receptor beta chains drawn from one sample of a study of early T cells in non-severe SARS-CoV-2 infection. TCRdb itself ran the 5' RACE reads through MiXCR, one entry per CDR3 protein. The sample yields some 66,000 distinct CDR3 sequences, approximately 10% seen once. Sample: whole blood. The receptors were gathered from an adult who was a healthcare worker with PCR-confirmed SARS-CoV-2 infection or an uninfected control (not recorded which). Each CDR3 is given with its conserved first and last residue. The order of the fields is CDR3 length, V gene, J gene, D gene, clone size, CDR3 protein, CDR3 DNA. A D gene is named only where the DNA matches it firmly. Rows may omit the clone size; those that give it use once, few, many or a size class.

>15|TRBV5-1|TRBJ2-6|-|few
CASSLLSSGANVLTF
TGCGCCAGCAGCTTGCTGAGCTCTGGGGCCAACGTCCTGACTTTC
>14|TRBV11-2|TRBJ2-5|TRBD2|few
CASSYRTREETQYF
TGTGCCAGCAGCTACAGGACTAGAGAAGAGACCCAGTACTTC
>11|TRBV28|TRBJ2-7|-|few
CASREDYEQYF
TGTGCCAGCAGGGAGGACTACGAGCAGTACTTC
>11|TRBV6-2/TRBV6-3|TRBJ2-2|-|-
CASSLPGELFF
TGTGCCAGCAGTTTACCCGGGGAGCTGTTTTTT
>14|TRBV29-1|TRBJ2-7|-|few
CSVAFSLLNYEQYF
TGCAGCGTTGCTTTCAGTCTCCTAAACTACGAGCAGTACTTC
>13|TRBV2|TRBJ2-3|TRBD2|many
CARTSGSSDTQYF
TGTGCCAGAACTAGCGGGAGCTCAGATACGCAGTATTTT
>18|TRBV6-6|TRBJ2-1|TRBD2|few
CASSHSGTSRASYNEQFF
TGTGCCAGCAGTCACTCCGGGACTAGCAGAGCATCGTACAATGAGCAGTTCTTC
>14|TRBV6-1|TRBJ2-7|TRBD2|few
CASSASGRAYEQYF
TGTGCCAGCAGCGCAAGCGGGAGAGCTTACGAGCAGTACTTC
>9|TRBV20-1|TRBJ1-1|-|many
CSFRAEAFF
TGCAGTTTTCGGGCTGAAGCTTTCTTT
>13|TRBV20-1|TRBJ2-7|-|few
CSASWGLIYEQYF
TGCAGTGCTAGTTGGGGACTGATCTACGAGCAGTACTTC
>18|TRBV7-9|TRBJ1-5|-|-
CASSGRDDETYSNQPQHF
TGTGCCAGCAGCGGCCGAGACGACGAAACTTATAGCAATCAGCCCCAGCATTTT
>14|TRBV2|TRBJ2-7|TRBD2|-
CASKGLAGGYEQYF
TGTGCCAGCAAGGGACTAGCGGGAGGCTACGAGCAGTACTTC
>14|TRBV7-9|TRBJ2-5|TRBD2|many
CASRFIAGGETQYF
TGTGCCAGCAGATTTATTGCCGGGGGGGAGACCCAGTACTTC
>17|TRBV11-2|TRBJ2-1|-|many
CASSLGNEASSYNEQFF
TGTGCCAGCAGCTTAGGTAACGAGGCTAGCTCCTACAATGAGCAGTTCTTC
>14|TRBV9|TRBJ1-3|-|-
CASSVALTGNTIYF
TGTGCCAGCAGCGTAGCTTTAACGGGAAACACCATATATTTT
>11|TRBV28|TRBJ2-3|-|many
CASSPAYTQYF
TGTGCCAGCAGTCCGGCCTATACGCAGTATTTT
>13|TRBV30|TRBJ2-2|-|-
CAWSLQADGELFF
TGTGCCTGGAGTTTACAGGCGGACGGGGAGCTGTTTTTT
>15|TRBV7-9|TRBJ2-5|-|many
CASSSWQVLQETQYF
TGTGCCAGCAGCTCCTGGCAGGTCCTACAAGAGACCCAGTACTTC
>16|TRBV7-6|TRBJ2-2|TRBD1|-
CASSIQGARRTGELFF
TGTGCCAGCAGCATTCAGGGGGCGCGGAGGACCGGGGAGCTGTTTTTT
>16|TRBV4-2|TRBJ1-2|-|-
CASSQENNRANYGYTF
TGTGCCAGCAGCCAAGAAAACAACAGAGCTAACTATGGCTACACCTTC
>12|TRBV4-3|TRBJ1-6|-|-
CASSQANSPLHF
TGCGCCAGCAGCCAAGCAAATTCACCCCTCCACTTT
>13|TRBV12-3/TRBV12-4|TRBJ2-2|-|many
CASSNRVTGELFF
TGTGCCAGCAGTAATAGGGTCACCGGGGAGCTGTTTTTT
>13|TRBV20-1|TRBJ2-7|-|few
CSAPALAWNEQYF
TGCAGTGCTCCGGCTTTAGCTTGGAACGAGCAGTACTTC
>14|TRBV20-1|TRBJ2-7|-|many
CSARFWSSQGEQYF
TGCAGTGCTAGATTTTGGTCATCTCAGGGCGAGCAGTACTTC
>14|TRBV27|TRBJ2-7|TRBD1|-
CASSLVQGAYEQYF
TGTGCCAGCAGTTTAGTACAGGGGGCGTACGAGCAGTACTTC
>14|TRBV4-1|TRBJ1-4|-|-
CASSQTGRDEKLFF
TGCGCCAGCAGCCAAACAGGGAGGGATGAAAAACTGTTTTTT
>14|TRBV18|TRBJ2-3|-|-
CASSPISGADTQYF
TGTGCCAGCTCACCAATTAGCGGCGCAGATACGCAGTATTTT
>14|TRBV7-9|TRBJ2-7|-|-
CASSRGGSTRRQYF
TGTGCCAGCAGCCGAGGGGGATCTACGAGAAGGCAGTACTTC
>14|TRBV7-6|TRBJ2-7|-|-
CASSLADSSLEQYF
TGTGCCAGCAGCTTAGCTGACAGTTCACTCGAGCAGTACTTC
>15|TRBV11-2|TRBJ1-6|TRBD1|many
CASSLGQTETSPLHF
TGTGCCAGCAGCTTGGGACAGACAGAGACTTCACCCCTCCACTTT
>14|TRBV20-1|TRBJ2-7|TRBD2|few
CSAGETSGTYEQYF
TGCAGCGCGGGGGAGACTAGCGGAACCTACGAGCAGTACTTC
>14|TRBV12-3/TRBV12-4|TRBJ2-3|-|-
CASSLTGEPDTQYF
TGTGCCAGCAGTTTAACGGGAGAACCAGATACGCAGTATTTT
>16|TRBV5-1|TRBJ2-1|TRBD2|few
CASSPLTGGRALEQFF
TGCGCCAGCAGCCCGCTCACGGGCGGGAGGGCCCTTGAGCAGTTCTTC
>17|TRBV6-5|TRBJ1-4|-|few
CASSYPDRGETCEKLFF
TGTGCCAGCAGTTACCCGGATCGGGGGGAAACTTGTGAAAAACTGTTTTTT
>14|TRBV6-1|TRBJ1-1|-|-
CASRPGPENTEAFF
TGTGCCAGCAGACCGGGACCCGAGAACACTGAAGCTTTCTTT
>16|TRBV6-5|TRBJ1-3|-|few
CASSTGIRSAENTIYF
TGTGCCAGCAGCACGGGAATTCGTTCTGCCGAAAACACCATATATTTT
>13|TRBV3-1|TRBJ2-7|-|few
CASSQDRGDEQYF
TGTGCCAGCAGCCAAGATAGGGGAGACGAGCAGTACTTC
>13|TRBV3-1|TRBJ1-2|-|-
CASSQGQVPGYTF
TGTGCCAGCAGCCAAGGGCAGGTTCCTGGCTACACCTTC
>14|TRBV20-1|TRBJ1-5|-|-
CSARRGPGNQPQHF
TGCAGTGCAAGAAGAGGGCCGGGCAATCAGCCCCAGCATTTT
>15|TRBV5-1|TRBJ2-1|-|few
CASSLEGFQANEQFF
TGCGCCAGCAGCTTGGAAGGGTTCCAGGCCAATGAGCAGTTCTTC
>16|TRBV5-1|TRBJ1-4|TRBD1|many
CASSLGTGGADEKLFF
TGCGCCAGCAGCTTGGGGACAGGGGGCGCTGATGAAAAACTGTTTTTT
>14|TRBV19|TRBJ2-7|TRBD2|-
CASSMRRERSEQYF
TGTGCCAGTAGTATGCGGCGGGAGAGGAGCGAGCAGTACTTC
>14|TRBV19|TRBJ2-7|TRBD2|few
CASSPAGLGYEQYF
TGTGCCAGTAGCCCGGCGGGACTAGGGTACGAGCAGTACTTC
>13|TRBV18|TRBJ2-5|-|few
CASSPQSSETQYF
TGTGCCAGCTCACCACAGTCTAGCGAGACCCAGTACTTC
>12|TRBV7-3|TRBJ1-1|TRBD1|-
CASSDRAFEAFF
TGTGCCAGCAGCGACAGGGCCTTTGAAGCTTTCTTT
>16|TRBV25-1|TRBJ1-6|TRBD1|many
CASSRSGQGRHSPLHF
TGTGCCAGCAGTAGATCGGGACAGGGGAGACATTCACCCCTCCACTTT
>13|TRBV6-2/TRBV6-3|TRBJ2-1|-|-
CASSSGYDNEQFF
TGTGCCAGCAGTTCAGGTTACGACAATGAGCAGTTCTTC
>13|TRBV20-1|TRBJ2-7|TRBD2|-
CSAESGRTYEQYF
TGCAGTGCCGAGAGCGGGAGGACGTACGAGCAGTACTTC
>13|TRBV28|TRBJ2-7|-|-
CASSEWGTYEQYF
TGTGCCAGCAGTGAATGGGGCACCTACGAGCAGTACTTC
>13|TRBV5-4|TRBJ2-7|-|many
CASSPAGTYEQYF
TGTGCCAGCAGCCCGGCGGGTACCTACGAGCAGTACTTC
>12|TRBV20-1|TRBJ2-7|-|few
CSADTGWDEQYF
TGCAGTGCTGATACAGGGTGGGACGAGCAGTACTTC
>15|TRBV30|TRBJ2-7|-|few
CAWSQLGGGFYEQYF
TGTGCCTGGAGTCAGCTAGGAGGAGGGTTCTACGAGCAGTACTTC
>16|TRBV6-6|TRBJ2-2|-|many
CATHKGVRGVAGELFF
TGTGCCACCCACAAGGGAGTGAGGGGAGTCGCCGGGGAGCTGTTTTTT
>15|TRBV4-3|TRBJ2-3|-|few
CASSQESGYTDTQYF
TGCGCCAGCAGCCAAGAGTCCGGCTACACAGATACGCAGTATTTT
>14|TRBV20-1|TRBJ2-3|-|-
CSASSQGNTDTQYF
TGCAGTGCTAGTTCACAGGGAAACACAGATACGCAGTATTTT
>15|TRBV10-2|TRBJ2-2|TRBD2|many
CASRLAGGITGELFF
TGCGCCAGCCGACTAGCGGGAGGGATTACCGGGGAGCTGTTTTTT
>16|TRBV2|TRBJ2-6|-|-
CASSPRPVSGANVLTF
TGTGCCAGCTCCCCCAGGCCGGTCTCTGGGGCCAACGTCCTGACTTTC